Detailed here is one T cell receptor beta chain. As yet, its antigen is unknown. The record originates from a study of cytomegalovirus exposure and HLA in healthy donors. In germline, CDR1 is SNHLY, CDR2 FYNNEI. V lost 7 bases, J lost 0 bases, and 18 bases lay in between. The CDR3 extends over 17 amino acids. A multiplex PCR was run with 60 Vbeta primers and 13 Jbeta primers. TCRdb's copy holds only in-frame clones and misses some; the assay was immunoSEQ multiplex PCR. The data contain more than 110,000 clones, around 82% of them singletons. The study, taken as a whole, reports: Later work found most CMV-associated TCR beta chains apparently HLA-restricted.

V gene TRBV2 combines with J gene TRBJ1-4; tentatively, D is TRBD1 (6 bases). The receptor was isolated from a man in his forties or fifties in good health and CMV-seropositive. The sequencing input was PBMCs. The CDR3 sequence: CASMSFQGIATNEKLFF. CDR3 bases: TGTGCCAGCATGAGTTTTCAGGGGATTGCAACTAATGAAAAACTGTTTTTT.